Each of the 9 T cell receptor beta chains below was sequenced from the same sample in a study of T cell repertoires in cytomegalovirus infection (dated 2019 in TCRdb). Sequencer: Illumina HiSeq 1500. The public reads were quality trimmed at Q25 with fastp and then assembled into clones with MiXCR by TCRdb, keeping productive beta chains. A single entry per CDR3 protein holds the most common genes and DNA from its merged rows. The sample includes 360,000 or so distinct CDR3 sequences, with nearly 35% observed a single time. Roughly 13% of the sample goes to the ten largest clones. Per the publication, the treatment or condition label means: in vitro stimulation with specific CMV peptide epitopes to enrich CMV-specific T cells. Their recognized antigens are unknown. The source material was cultured PBMCs, sampled from culture after CMV antigen stimulation. Every receptor here comes from a human donor in good health (CMV status not recorded). Some clones in this sample may be carry-over from other donors' samples.

This clonotype was seen a handful of times. This sequence joins TRBV10-3 and TRBJ2-3; 8 bases line up with TRBD2. This CDR3 has 15 residues. The germline V gene has CDR1 ENHRY and CDR2 SYGVKD. Trimming at V came to 3 bases and at J to 6 bases, leaving 8 bases not matched to a gene. CDR3 loop: CAISDRGTSRDTQYF. The CDR3 coding sequence is TGTGCCATCAGTGATCGTGGGACTAGTAGGGATACGCAGTATTTT.

This clonotype was seen a few times. The chain is built from TRBV7-9 and TRBJ2-2; D tentatively reads TRBD1 or TRBD2 (5 bases each). The CDR3 spans 15 residues. V lost 11 bases and J lost 1, with 17 bases in between. Germline V lookup: CDR1 SEHNR, CDR2 FQNEAQ (reference sequence). CDR3 DNA: TGTGCCGCCGGTGCCGGGACGATGAACACCGGGGAGCTGTTTTTT. It translates to CAAGAGTMNTGELFF.

This clonotype was detected a few times. The chain links TRBV7-2 to TRBJ2-1, with TRBD2 matching 12 bases. Germline trimming cut 1 base from V and 4 bases from J; bases unmatched to any gene: 5. Germline loops: CDR1 SGHTA, CDR2 FQGNSA. The CDR3 is 17 amino acids. CDR3 residues: CASSLGLAGAPYNEQFF. The CDR3 DNA reads as TGTGCCAGCAGCTTAGGACTAGCGGGAGCACCTTACAATGAGCAGTTCTTC.

The J gene is TRBJ2-3, the V gene TRBV7-2, with TRBD2 matching 9 bases. The CDR3 is 16 amino acids. The germline V gene encodes CDR1 SGHTA and CDR2 FQGNSA. The J segment lost 1 base and the V segment lost 6 bases, leaving 8 bases of the junction unmatched. Here the CDR3 reads CASRGGRTSGTDTQYF. For the CDR3, the DNA is TGTGCCAGCAGGGGAGGAAGGACTAGCGGCACAGATACGCAGTATTTT.

The gene calls are TRBV20-1 and TRBJ1-2; no firm D call. The CDR3 sequence is 13 residues long. Germline V CDR1 and CDR2: DFQATT, SNEGSKA (reference sequence). V lost 6 bases and J 8 bases, leaving 19 bases between the germline ends. CDR3 sequence reads: CSAPVEGSRGYTF. CDR3 in DNA: TGCAGTGCCCCCGTAGAAGGAAGTAGGGGCTACACCTTC.

This clonotype was detected only a few times. The CDR3 DNA is TGTGCCAGTAGTATGGGCCAGGGTTACGGCTACACCTTC. Its translation is CASSMGQGYGYTF. The chain employs TRBV19 and TRBJ1-2, with D possibly being TRBD1 (5 bases). CDR1 LNHDA and CDR2 SQIVND come from the germline V gene (reference sequence). This CDR3 has 13 residues. The V and J ends lost 3 bases and 8 bases respectively, with 13 bases between them.

The J gene is TRBJ1-4, the V gene TRBV20-1; 7 positions agree with TRBD1. The CDR3 spans 14 residues. J gave up 3 bases and V 3 bases, and 4 bases lay outside the gene matches. CDR1 DFQATT and CDR2 SNEGSKA come from the germline V gene (reference sequence). The CDR3 region has the DNA TGCAGTGCTAGTCCGGGACAGCCTAATGAAAAACTGTTTTTT. It specifies CSASPGQPNEKLFF.

The chain joins TRBV12-3 or TRBV12-4 to TRBJ2-2; weak D call: TRBD1 (6 bases). V lost 3 bases, J lost 1 base, and 9 bases lay in between. There are 15 residues in the CDR3. The CDR3 reads CASSFRQVNTGELFF. The CDR3 nucleotides are TGTGCCAGCAGTTTTCGACAGGTGAACACCGGGGAGCTGTTTTTT.

The chain joins TRBV5-4 to TRBJ2-1; D call uncertain. Germline V gene lookup returns CDR1 SGHNT and CDR2 YYREEE (reference sequence). V shed 0 bases and J shed 8 bases, with 15 bases lying between them. The CDR3 has 15 amino acids. CDR3 in DNA: TGTGCCAGCAGCTTGGAAGGCGTGGAGTTCGATGAGCAGTTCTTC. This sequence encodes CASSLEGVEFDEQFF.